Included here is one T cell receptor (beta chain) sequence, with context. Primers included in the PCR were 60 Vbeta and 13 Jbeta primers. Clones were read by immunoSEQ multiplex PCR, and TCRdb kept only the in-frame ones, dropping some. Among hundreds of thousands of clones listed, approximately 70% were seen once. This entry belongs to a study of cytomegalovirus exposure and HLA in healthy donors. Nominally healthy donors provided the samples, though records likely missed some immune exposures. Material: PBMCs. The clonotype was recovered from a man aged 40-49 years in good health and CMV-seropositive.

The CDR3 DNA reads TGTGCCAGCAGCTTCTTGACTCCCCCGCTGGATACGCAGTATTTT. Its translation: CASSFLTPPLDTQYF. The rearrangement uses TRBV11-1 and TRBJ2-3; D call uncertain. CDR1 and CDR2 (germline): SGHAT, FQDESV (reference sequence). The V and J ends lost 3 bases and 6 bases respectively, with 16 bases between them. This CDR3 is built from 15 residues.